This note documents a single T cell receptor beta chain sequence. The antigen it recognizes is unknown. No base qualities exist here, and no much larger clone lies one base off it. The data were obtained in a study of blood T cells in healthy people across ages (dated by TCRdb to 2014 to 2015). General notes on the study: In model experiments, roughly one uniquely barcoded TCR beta cDNA molecule per two T cells was captured by template switching. The study measured age-related changes in TCR beta repertoire diversity using deep sequencing normalized with unique cDNA molecular identifiers. The donors were divided into four age groups: young (average around 16 years), middle-aged (approximately 39), aged (roughly 66) and long-lived (around 87). To avoid experimental bias, donors of different ages were spread randomly across the sequencing lanes. Using the same blood draw, the study looked at two additional independent replicas of 1 million unique cDNA reads for two donors, one aged 18 to 30 and the other aged 80 or older. Broad study findings and their caveats: As age increased, observed TCR beta diversity per million T cells dropped in a roughly linear way, and a significant reduction was already evident by age about 36. Estimates of total diversity based on one million sequenced T cells were regarded as lower bounds and as underestimates. Compared with the aged group, more naive CD4+ T cells, fewer expanded clones and increased TCR diversity were shown by the long-lived group, suggesting age selection. Because donor CMV infection status was unknown, age-related changes in expanded clonotypes were potentially confounded. Observed TCR beta diversity correlated strongly with the percentage of naive T cells measured by flow cytometry. Because profiling used bulk unsorted PBMCs, naive and antigen-experienced compartments could not be compared conclusively.

The germline V and J ends show losses of 4 bases and 4 bases respectively, and no gene match explains 6 bases of the junction. The CDR3 measures 14 amino acids from cysteine to phenylalanine. Just the 42-base CDR3 DNA is kept, in frame starting at base 1. CDR1 and CDR2 are read off the germline V gene (reference sequence) as MNHNY and SVGAGI. Systemically healthy Caucasian individuals from Russia, around 38 in total and aged about 6 to 90 years, were included as donors. Each donor gave about 9.2 milliliters of peripheral blood, drawn into EDTA-treated Vacutainer tubes. PBMCs were isolated by Ficoll-Paque density-gradient centrifugation, with at least 7 million obtained per sample. Trizol reagent was used to extract total RNA from the PBMCs, yielding at least 6 micrograms per sample. Naive CD45RAhigh/CD27high T cell percentages were measured by flow cytometry on a PBMC aliquot from every donor. Receptor amplification or capture employed 5' RACE. A second PCR of roughly 6 to 11 cycles was run with a J-beta primer mix and a sample-barcoded 5' primer. A template-switch 5' adaptor carrying 12 random nucleotides introduced a unique molecular identifier onto each TCR beta cDNA molecule. At least 3 million CDR3-containing paired-end reads were obtained from each sample. All of the RNA was converted into first-strand cDNA using the Mint cDNA synthesis kit, with a TRBC-specific oligonucleotide serving as the primer. After uracil-DNA glycosylase treatment, a first 18-cycle PCR used universal primers M1SS and BC2_uni_R on all cDNA. Regarding the original processing steps: For normalization, 1 million high-quality reads were randomly selected from each sample, with every read carrying a distinct molecular identifier. Reads sharing molecular identifiers were discarded rather than binned into consensus sequences. CDR3 identification, clonotype clustering and error correction used MiTCR with a Q25 quality threshold and the strictest error-elimination algorithm. A nonparametric unseen species model using Euler transformation provided a lower-bound estimate of total TCR beta diversity. Clones were called with MiXCR by TCRdb after fastp trimmed the public reads at Q25, and only in-frame beta chains were retained. Identical CDR3 proteins give one entry, which carries the most common genes and DNA. TCRdb's processing, not the authors' own work, is the source of the V and J calls. Present in this sample are approximately 2,000,000 distinct CDR3 sequences, about two fifths of which were seen just once. Jointly, the top ten make up approximately 22% of the sample.

The chain links TRBV6-6 with TRBJ1-2; 7 junctional bases match TRBD1. The sequence came from a human donor in good health. The sample comprised blood. CDR3 protein: CASSFRGLSYGYTF. The DNA reads as follows: TGTGCCAGCAGTTTCAGGGGGTTGTCCTATGGCTACACCTTC.